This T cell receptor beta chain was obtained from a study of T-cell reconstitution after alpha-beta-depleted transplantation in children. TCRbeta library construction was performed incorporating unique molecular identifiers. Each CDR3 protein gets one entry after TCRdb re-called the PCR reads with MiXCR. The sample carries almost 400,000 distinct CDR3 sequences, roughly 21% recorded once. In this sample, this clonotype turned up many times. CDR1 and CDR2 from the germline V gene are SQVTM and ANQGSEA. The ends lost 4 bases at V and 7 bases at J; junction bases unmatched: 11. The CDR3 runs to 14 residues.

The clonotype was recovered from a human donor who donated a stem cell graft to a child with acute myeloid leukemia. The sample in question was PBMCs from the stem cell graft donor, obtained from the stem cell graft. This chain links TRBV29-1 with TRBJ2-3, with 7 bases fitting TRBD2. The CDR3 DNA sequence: TGCAGCGTTGGGTCCGGGGGGAATACGAATACGCAGTATTTT. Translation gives CSVGSGGNTNTQYF.